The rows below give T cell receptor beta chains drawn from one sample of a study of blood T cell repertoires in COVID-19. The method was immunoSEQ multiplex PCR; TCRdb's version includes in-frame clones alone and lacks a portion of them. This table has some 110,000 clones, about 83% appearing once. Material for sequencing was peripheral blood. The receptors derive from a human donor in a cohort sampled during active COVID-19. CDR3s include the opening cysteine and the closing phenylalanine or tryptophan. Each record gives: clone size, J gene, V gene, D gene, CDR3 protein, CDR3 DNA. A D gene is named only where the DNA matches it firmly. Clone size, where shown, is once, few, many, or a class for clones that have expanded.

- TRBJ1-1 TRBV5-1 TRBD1 CASSIRQGANTEAFF TGCGCCAGCAGCATACGACAGGGGGCAAACACTGAAGCTTTCTTT
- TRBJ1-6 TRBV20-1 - CSASHPPEQYNSPLHF TGCAGTGCTAGTCATCCTCCCGAGCAATATAATTCACCCCTCCACTTT
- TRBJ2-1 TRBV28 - CASSFIGTWTYNEQFF TGTGCCAGCAGTTTTATCGGGACATGGACGTACAATGAGCAGTTCTTC
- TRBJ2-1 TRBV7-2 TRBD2 CASSLERGRHEQFF TGTGCCAGCAGCTTAGAGCGGGGGCGGCATGAGCAGTTCTTC
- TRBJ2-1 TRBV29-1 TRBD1 CSVERAQGARYDEQFF TGCAGCGTTGAACGTGCCCAGGGGGCGCGATACGATGAGCAGTTCTTC
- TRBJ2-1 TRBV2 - CASSQYNEQFF TGTGCCAGCAGTCAGTACAATGAGCAGTTCTTC
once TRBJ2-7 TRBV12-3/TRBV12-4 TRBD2 CASSLGGRYEQYF TGTGCCAGCAGTTTAGGCGGGAGATACGAGCAGTACTTC
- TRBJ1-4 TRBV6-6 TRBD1 CASSPLQGALATNEKLFF TGTGCCAGCAGTCCCCTACAGGGGGCGCTTGCAACTAATGAAAAACTGTTTTTT
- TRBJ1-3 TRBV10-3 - CAISESGGSSGNTIYF TGTGCCATCAGTGAGTCGGGGGGAAGCTCTGGAAACACCATATATTTT
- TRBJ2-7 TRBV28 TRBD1 CASSLSHRRGEQYF TGTGCCAGCAGTTTATCCCACCGCAGGGGGGAGCAGTACTTC
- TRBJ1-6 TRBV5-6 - CASSLAGKHNSPLHF TGTGCCAGCAGCTTGGCAGGGAAGCATAATTCACCCCTCCACTTT
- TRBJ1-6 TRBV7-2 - CASSPNRVNSPLHF TGTGCCAGCAGCCCGAACCGGGTCAATTCACCCCTCCACTTT
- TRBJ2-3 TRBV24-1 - CATSDSGQTTDTQYF TGTGCCACCAGTGATTCCGGACAGACCACAGATACGCAGTATTTT
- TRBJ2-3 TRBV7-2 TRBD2 CASSLVGTSGRGTDTQYF TGTGCCAGCAGCTTAGTAGGGACTAGCGGGAGGGGCACAGATACGCAGTATTTT
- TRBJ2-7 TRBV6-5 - CASSSRGEPPEQYF TGTGCCAGCAGTTCAAGAGGCGAGCCTCCCGAGCAGTACTTC
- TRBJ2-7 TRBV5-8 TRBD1 CASSRRDRAYEQYF TGTGCCAGCAGCCGCCGGGACAGAGCCTACGAGCAGTACTTC